The source of this T cell receptor beta chain is a study of siplizumab effects on memory and regulatory T cells. Some clones are missing from TCRdb's copy, which holds only in-frame ones; the method was immunoSEQ multiplex PCR. The sample has 90,000 to 120,000 clones; roughly 94% are singletons. Trimming removed 4 bases from V and 5 bases from J, with 12 bases in between. The CDR3 loop spans 13 amino acids. This TCR was recovered from a human donor in good health. The V gene is TRBV23-1, the J gene TRBJ2-7, with a possible D match to TRBD1 (5 bases). TRBV23-1 is designated an ORF whose function remains uncertain. Sequenced material: Tregs sorted from blood. The CDR3 DNA reads as TGCGCCAGCAGTCTGCAGGGTATCCACGAGCAGTACTTC. Translation gives CASSLQGIHEQYF.